In this sample, the clone carrying this T cell receptor beta chain turned up many times. The J segment lost 6 bases and the V segment lost 2 bases, leaving 8 bases of the junction unmatched. There are 15 residues in the CDR3. CDR1 and CDR2 from the germline V gene are LGHNA and YSLEER. The sample originates from a study of T-cell memory formation after mild COVID-19. Study context: The study found TCR clusters largely donor specific.

5'RACE, which relied on constant-segment primers, yielded TCR alpha and TCR beta cDNA libraries carrying sample barcodes and UMIs. TCRdb redid the calling of the 5' RACE reads with MiXCR, one entry per CDR3 protein. The sample holds just over 200,000 distinct CDR3 sequences, around 9.1% seen once. The V call is TRBV4-3, the J call TRBJ2-7; the match to TRBD1 covers 9 bases. The sample was PBMCs or a T cell subset sorted from them (not recorded which). This receptor was taken from a young man who had mild COVID-19 (a few samples of this study predate the infection). Cell type and time point are not known. CDR3 coding DNA: TGCGCCAGCAGCCAAAGTCCGGGACAGGGAAGCGAGCAGTACTTC. Translated, it gives CASSQSPGQGSEQYF.